This is a list of T cell receptor beta chains from one sample in a study of T-cell memory formation after mild COVID-19. TCRdb reprocessed the 5' RACE reads with MiXCR, giving one entry per CDR3 protein. The repertoire holds 350,000 or so distinct CDR3 sequences, with roughly 19% as singletons. Sequenced material: PBMCs or a T cell subset sorted from them (not recorded which). These receptors were taken from a man younger than 35 who had mild COVID-19 (a few samples of this study predate the infection). Cell type and time point are not known. The CDR3 runs from the conserved cysteine through the conserved F or W. Fields, in order: D gene, clone size, V gene, J gene, CDR3 protein, CDR3 DNA. A D gene is named only where the DNA matches it firmly. Expanded clones get a size class; other rows say once, few or many, or leave the size out.

d_gene: .
abundance: few
v_gene: TRBV24-1
j_gene: TRBJ2-3
CDR3aa: CATSENTDTQYF
CDR3nt: TGTGCCACCAGTGAAAACACAGATACGCAGTATTTT

d_gene: TRBD2
abundance: few
v_gene: TRBV5-1
j_gene: TRBJ2-1
CDR3aa: CASSFLSGGAGEQFF
CDR3nt: TGCGCCAGCAGCTTCCTAAGCGGGGGGGCCGGTGAGCAGTTCTTC

d_gene: .
abundance: .
v_gene: TRBV10-3
j_gene: TRBJ2-7
CDR3aa: CAISEASGRILSYEQYF
CDR3nt: TGTGCCATCAGTGAGGCCAGCGGGCGTATCTTGTCCTACGAGCAGTACTTC

d_gene: .
abundance: .
v_gene: TRBV4-2
j_gene: TRBJ1-2
CDR3aa: CASSQEDGSMSNYGYTF
CDR3nt: TGTGCCAGCAGCCAGGAGGACGGCAGCATGTCTAACTATGGCTACACCTTC

d_gene: .
abundance: many
v_gene: TRBV4-2
j_gene: TRBJ1-6
CDR3aa: CASSQEEGQSSPLHF
CDR3nt: TGTGCCAGCAGCCAAGAGGAGGGTCAGAGTTCACCCCTCCACTTT

d_gene: .
abundance: few
v_gene: TRBV28
j_gene: TRBJ2-5
CDR3aa: CASRLGTPETQYF
CDR3nt: TGTGCCAGCAGGCTCGGGACACCCGAGACCCAGTACTTC

d_gene: TRBD2
abundance: .
v_gene: TRBV5-6
j_gene: TRBJ2-1
CDR3aa: CASRKRGSYNEQFF
CDR3nt: TGTGCCAGCAGAAAGCGGGGCTCCTACAATGAGCAGTTCTTC

d_gene: TRBD1
abundance: .
v_gene: TRBV11-2
j_gene: TRBJ1-1
CDR3aa: CASNGQGPEAFF
CDR3nt: TGTGCCAGTAACGGACAGGGCCCCGAAGCTTTCTTT

d_gene: .
abundance: .
v_gene: TRBV6-5
j_gene: TRBJ2-5
CDR3aa: CASSFSGSLETQYF
CDR3nt: TGTGCCAGCAGTTTCTCAGGCAGCCTGGAGACCCAGTACTTC

d_gene: .
abundance: .
v_gene: TRBV19
j_gene: TRBJ1-2
CDR3aa: CARNIRWGYTF
CDR3nt: TGTGCCAGGAACATCAGATGGGGCTACACCTTC

d_gene: .
abundance: .
v_gene: TRBV12-3/TRBV12-4
j_gene: TRBJ2-1
CDR3aa: CASSPHEGVLNEQFF
CDR3nt: TGTGCCAGCAGTCCCCACGAAGGGGTTCTCAATGAGCAGTTCTTC

d_gene: .
abundance: .
v_gene: TRBV12-3/TRBV12-4
j_gene: TRBJ2-3
CDR3aa: CASTQTRSVGTDTQYF
CDR3nt: TGTGCCAGCACCCAAACCCGTAGCGTCGGCACAGATACGCAGTATTTT

d_gene: .
abundance: few
v_gene: TRBV6-5
j_gene: TRBJ1-1
CDR3aa: CASSYGGDTEAFF
CDR3nt: TGTGCCAGCAGTTACGGCGGGGACACTGAAGCTTTCTTT

d_gene: .
abundance: few
v_gene: TRBV10-3
j_gene: TRBJ1-1
CDR3aa: CAISATENTEAFF
CDR3nt: TGTGCCATCAGTGCGACGGAGAACACTGAAGCTTTCTTT

d_gene: .
abundance: .
v_gene: TRBV6-5
j_gene: TRBJ1-1
CDR3aa: CASSPMGRRLNTEAFF
CDR3nt: TGTGCCAGCAGTCCGATGGGGAGGAGACTGAACACTGAAGCTTTCTTT

d_gene: .
abundance: .
v_gene: TRBV7-9
j_gene: TRBJ2-3
CDR3aa: CASSLALAGTDTQYF
CDR3nt: TGTGCCAGCAGCTTAGCCCTAGCCGGTACAGATACGCAGTATTTT

d_gene: .
abundance: .
v_gene: TRBV6-5
j_gene: TRBJ1-6
CDR3aa: CATHFGEYNSPLHF
CDR3nt: TGTGCCACGCACTTCGGAGAGTATAATTCACCCCTCCACTTT

d_gene: .
abundance: .
v_gene: TRBV6-5
j_gene: TRBJ2-5
CDR3aa: CASSYSPQGWRETQYF
CDR3nt: TGTGCCAGCAGTTACTCTCCCCAGGGATGGAGAGAGACCCAGTACTTC

d_gene: TRBD2
abundance: few
v_gene: TRBV7-8
j_gene: TRBJ2-1
CDR3aa: CASSSLAGAISYNEQFF
CDR3nt: TGTGCCAGCAGCTCTCTAGCGGGGGCGATCTCCTACAATGAGCAGTTCTTC

d_gene: .
abundance: .
v_gene: TRBV4-1
j_gene: TRBJ1-1
CDR3aa: CASSQVGQRLGAFF
CDR3nt: TGCGCCAGCAGCCAAGTAGGACAGAGATTAGGAGCTTTCTTT

d_gene: .
abundance: .
v_gene: TRBV10-3
j_gene: TRBJ2-3
CDR3aa: CAIRGFRDTQYF
CDR3nt: TGTGCCATCAGGGGCTTTCGGGATACGCAGTATTTT

d_gene: .
abundance: .
v_gene: TRBV9
j_gene: TRBJ1-2
CDR3aa: CASSVAPNYGYTF
CDR3nt: TGTGCCAGCAGCGTAGCCCCGAATTATGGCTACACCTTC

d_gene: .
abundance: .
v_gene: TRBV5-5
j_gene: TRBJ1-6
CDR3aa: CASRTNSGAISPLHF
CDR3nt: TGTGCCAGCAGGACGAATTCGGGTGCCATTTCACCCCTCCACTTT

d_gene: TRBD1
abundance: few
v_gene: TRBV7-6
j_gene: TRBJ2-5
CDR3aa: CASSLDAGGETQYF
CDR3nt: TGTGCCAGCAGCTTAGACGCAGGGGGAGAGACCCAGTACTTC

d_gene: .
abundance: once
v_gene: TRBV6-2/TRBV6-3
j_gene: TRBJ1-2
CDR3aa: CASSFRTGNYGYTF
CDR3nt: TGTGCCAGCAGTTTTAGGACGGGGAACTATGGCTACACCTTC

d_gene: TRBD1
abundance: .
v_gene: TRBV29-1
j_gene: TRBJ2-7
CDR3aa: CSVVRQGFRPYEQYF
CDR3nt: TGCAGCGTTGTGCGACAGGGTTTCAGGCCCTACGAGCAGTACTTC

d_gene: TRBD1
abundance: .
v_gene: TRBV7-8
j_gene: TRBJ1-1
CDR3aa: CASSALGQGITEAFF
CDR3nt: TGTGCCAGCAGCGCCCTGGGACAGGGAATAACTGAAGCTTTCTTT

d_gene: .
abundance: few
v_gene: TRBV10-1
j_gene: TRBJ2-3
CDR3aa: CASSPTIITDTQYF
CDR3nt: TGCGCCAGCAGTCCGACTATTATCACAGATACGCAGTATTTT

d_gene: TRBD2
abundance: many
v_gene: TRBV20-1
j_gene: TRBJ2-1
CDR3aa: CSAPIAGGLTPERFF
CDR3nt: TGCAGTGCTCCGATAGCGGGGGGGCTAACCCCCGAGCGGTTCTTC

d_gene: .
abundance: once
v_gene: TRBV7-8
j_gene: TRBJ1-1
CDR3aa: CASSPRVTNTEAFF
CDR3nt: TGTGCCAGCAGCCCGAGGGTGACGAACACTGAAGCTTTCTTT

d_gene: .
abundance: .
v_gene: TRBV6-6
j_gene: TRBJ1-5
CDR3aa: CASKLSGGNQPQHF
CDR3nt: TGTGCCAGCAAACTTTCTGGGGGCAATCAGCCCCAGCATTTT

d_gene: TRBD2
abundance: .
v_gene: TRBV30
j_gene: TRBJ2-3
CDR3aa: CAWSKKSGGYTQYF
CDR3nt: TGTGCCTGGAGTAAGAAAAGCGGGGGATATACGCAGTATTTT

d_gene: .
abundance: .
v_gene: TRBV12-3/TRBV12-4
j_gene: TRBJ2-1
CDR3aa: CASRYRTVLNEQFF
CDR3nt: TGTGCCAGCAGGTACCGGACAGTCCTCAATGAGCAGTTCTTC

d_gene: .
abundance: many
v_gene: TRBV7-9
j_gene: TRBJ2-3
CDR3aa: CASSFAWRDPSDTQYF
CDR3nt: TGTGCCAGCAGCTTCGCTTGGAGAGATCCGTCAGATACGCAGTATTTT

d_gene: TRBD1
abundance: .
v_gene: TRBV20-1
j_gene: TRBJ1-4
CDR3aa: CSARAFQGAGEKLFF
CDR3nt: TGCAGTGCTAGAGCCTTCCAGGGGGCCGGTGAAAAACTGTTTTTT

d_gene: .
abundance: few
v_gene: TRBV28
j_gene: TRBJ1-1
CDR3aa: CASVWGGRTEAFF
CDR3nt: TGTGCCAGCGTATGGGGGGGCAGGACTGAAGCTTTCTTT

d_gene: .
abundance: .
v_gene: TRBV7-2
j_gene: TRBJ2-3
CDR3aa: CASSQPTADTQYF
CDR3nt: TGTGCCAGCAGCCAACCGACTGCAGATACGCAGTATTTT

d_gene: .
abundance: .
v_gene: TRBV3-1
j_gene: TRBJ1-5
CDR3aa: CASSQDGWNQPQHF
CDR3nt: TGTGCCAGCAGCCAAGACGGCTGGAATCAGCCCCAGCATTTT

d_gene: .
abundance: .
v_gene: TRBV6-6
j_gene: TRBJ2-6
CDR3aa: CASQRAGANVLTF
CDR3nt: TGTGCCAGCCAAAGGGCTGGGGCCAACGTCCTGACTTTC

d_gene: .
abundance: few
v_gene: TRBV20-1
j_gene: TRBJ2-3
CDR3aa: CSSRSPSGQYF
CDR3nt: TGCAGTTCTAGGTCCCCGTCGGGGCAGTATTTT

d_gene: .
abundance: .
v_gene: TRBV5-1
j_gene: TRBJ2-2
CDR3aa: CASSQDVGELFF
CDR3nt: TGCGCCAGCAGCCAGGATGTCGGGGAGCTGTTTTTT

d_gene: .
abundance: few
v_gene: TRBV7-9
j_gene: TRBJ1-6
CDR3aa: CASSLENSPLHF
CDR3nt: TGTGCCAGCAGCTTAGAGAATTCACCCCTCCACTTT

d_gene: .
abundance: .
v_gene: TRBV5-1
j_gene: TRBJ1-2
CDR3aa: CASSLVQGKDYGYTF
CDR3nt: TGCGCCAGCAGCTTGGTCCAGGGAAAGGACTATGGCTACACCTTC

d_gene: .
abundance: .
v_gene: TRBV20-1
j_gene: TRBJ2-3
CDR3aa: CSAKSSGRRDTQYF
CDR3nt: TGCAGTGCTAAATCCTCGGGCCGAAGAGATACGCAGTATTTT

d_gene: .
abundance: .
v_gene: TRBV2
j_gene: TRBJ2-7
CDR3aa: CASRPAGYGYEQYF
CDR3nt: TGTGCCAGCAGGCCCGCAGGATACGGCTACGAGCAGTACTTC

d_gene: .
abundance: .
v_gene: TRBV15
j_gene: TRBJ2-5
CDR3aa: CATSRDHRVETQYF
CDR3nt: TGTGCCACCAGCAGAGATCACAGGGTAGAGACCCAGTACTTC

d_gene: .
abundance: once
v_gene: TRBV7-3
j_gene: TRBJ2-5
CDR3aa: CASSLTAGAGETQYF
CDR3nt: TGTGCCAGCAGCTTAACGGCAGGGGCTGGAGAGACCCAGTACTTC

d_gene: .
abundance: many
v_gene: TRBV10-3
j_gene: TRBJ2-3
CDR3aa: CAITSGSSTDTQYF
CDR3nt: TGTGCCATCACCAGCGGATCTAGCACAGATACGCAGTATTTT

d_gene: .
abundance: few
v_gene: TRBV9
j_gene: TRBJ2-6
CDR3aa: CASSVVGANVLTF
CDR3nt: TGTGCCAGCAGCGTAGTCGGGGCCAACGTCCTGACTTTC

d_gene: .
abundance: .
v_gene: TRBV7-2
j_gene: TRBJ1-2
CDR3aa: CASSPTSGNYGYTF
CDR3nt: TGTGCCAGCAGCCCAACCTCGGGGAACTATGGCTACACCTTC

d_gene: .
abundance: .
v_gene: TRBV7-2
j_gene: TRBJ1-5
CDR3aa: CASSLAPHKDQPQHF
CDR3nt: TGTGCCAGCAGCTTAGCGCCGCATAAGGATCAGCCCCAGCATTTT